This T cell receptor beta chain was identified during a study of tumor T cells in aggressive B-cell lymphoma. Some clones are missing from TCRdb's copy, which holds only in-frame ones; the method was immunoSEQ multiplex PCR. The sample consists of about 860 clones, 64% of them appearing once. CDR1 and CDR2 (germline): SGHTA, FQGNSA. Unmatched junction bases numbered 5, after V lost 3 bases and J lost 4 bases. The CDR3 has 14 amino acids. The TCR originated in an adult with diffuse large B cell lymphoma. The sample consisted of tumor tissue. The V gene is TRBV7-2, the J gene TRBJ2-5, with 7 bases lining up with TRBD1. The CDR3 spells CASSFQTGVETQYF. The CDR3 DNA sequence: TGTGCCAGCAGCTTTCAAACAGGGGTAGAGACCCAGTACTTC.